This T cell receptor delta chain was sequenced during a study of gamma-delta T cells after stem cell transplantation. TCRdb redid the clone calls on the RT-PCR reads with CATT. The sample has around 2,200 delta-chain clones, approximately 4.2% seen once. The CDR3 covers 19 residues. Germline assignment: CDR1 GEAIGNYY and CDR2 EKD. J lost 2 bases, V lost 2 bases, and 5 bases had no gene match. This clone turned up a few times. The TCRdb record carries a much larger clone's protein, which differs from this DNA's translation at residue 10; a read error is the likely cause, and the protein listed here is the DNA translation.

The receptor comes from a human donor. It is not recorded whose cells these are; they may come from a transplant donor. The V and J genes are TRDV2 and TRDJ3; 13 nucleotides match TRDD3. Input material: gamma-delta T cells. CDR3 sequence: CACDSTGGYVTWDTRQMFF. The CDR3 DNA sequence: TGTGCCTGTGACAGTACTGGGGGATACGTGACCTGGGACACCCGACAGATGTTTTTC.